Below are 30 T cell receptor beta chains sequenced from a single sample in a study of OX40 agonist ivuxolimab in advanced cancers. Libraries were prepared by immunoSEQ multiplex PCR; TCRdb keeps only in-frame clonotypes and omits some of them. The top ten clones hold about 30% of a sample with around 13,000 clones, around 76% of them seen once. This specimen was CD4+ or CD8+ T cells sorted from blood, taken in a trial of the OX40 agonist ivuxolimab. The receptors shown here come from an adult with an advanced solid tumor such as melanoma, head and neck, liver or kidney cancer.

By share, this clone ranks as medium-sized. V and J are TRBV10-1 and TRBJ2-2; D ambiguous. Germline V gene data show CDR1 as WNHNN and CDR2 as SYGVQD (reference sequence). The CDR3 has 12 residues. Trimming took 3 bases from V and 7 from J, leaving 6 bases between them. CDR3: CASSDMGGELFF. CDR3 sequence (DNA): TGCGCCAGCAGTGATATGGGCGGGGAGCTGTTTTTT.

There are a few counts of this clone. This chain connects TRBV19 to TRBJ1-5, with D unclear. Germline CDR1 LNHDA, CDR2 SQIVND (reference sequence). The CDR3 is 16 residues long. Trimming shortened V by 3 bases and J by 1 base, and 13 bases separated the two germline ends. The CDR3 spells CASSISEALSNQPQHF. The CDR3 bases are TGTGCCAGTAGTATTTCGGAAGCCTTAAGCAATCAGCCCCAGCATTTT.

Within the sample, this clone is medium-sized. This chain's CDR3 is CASSDSTGESDEQFF. In nucleotides, the CDR3 is TGTGCCAGCAGTGACTCGACAGGGGAAAGCGATGAGCAGTTCTTC. The chain combines TRBV6-4 with TRBJ2-1; the match to TRBD1 covers 8 bases. Germline V lookup: CDR1 MRHNA, CDR2 SNTAGT. Trimming removed 0 bases from V and 8 bases from J; junction bases left unmatched: 6. The CDR3 runs to 15 residues.

The gene calls are TRBV4-2 and TRBJ2-7, with 7 positions matching TRBD2. Germline loops: CDR1 LGHNA, CDR2 YNFKEQ. This CDR3 is 15 amino acids long. V trimming: 4 bases; J trimming: 4 bases; junction bases outside the gene matches: 10. The CDR3 bases are TGTGCCAGCAGCCCTGGGGTAGGGGAGGGGTACGAGCAGTACTTC. This gives the protein CASSPGVGEGYEQYF.

This clone appeared once. The CDR3 loop reads CASSPRNFAWNYGYTF. The CDR3 DNA reads as TGTGCCAGCAGCCCAAGAAATTTTGCATGGAACTATGGCTACACCTTC. V and J are TRBV5-8 and TRBJ1-2; D remains ambiguous. The V and J ends lost 4 bases and 2 bases respectively, with 18 bases between them. CDR1 and CDR2 from the germline V gene are SGHTS and YDEGEE. CDR3 length: 16 residues.

V and J are TRBV9 and TRBJ2-7, with D perhaps assigned TRBD1 or TRBD2 (5 bases each). This CDR3 is 14 amino acids long. The V end lost 0 bases, the J end lost 2 bases, and 9 bases lay between the germline ends. CDR1 is SGDLS, CDR2 YYNGEE, per germline. The DNA for the CDR3 is TGTGCCAGCAGCGTAGGGGACGGGGCCTACGAGCAGTACTTC. Its translation: CASSVGDGAYEQYF.

This clone was seen a few times. V usage is TRBV13 and J usage is TRBJ2-7; D might be TRBD1 or TRBD2, each matching 5 bases. Per germline, CDR1 PRHDT and CDR2 FYEKMQ (reference sequence). The CDR3 has 14 amino acids. Trimming cost V 7 bases and J 0 bases, with 13 bases left between them. CDR3 loop: CASTPMGDSYEQYF. CDR3 in DNA: TGTGCCAGCACCCCCATGGGGGACTCCTACGAGCAGTACTTC. The full variable domain, completed using reference TRBV13 and TRBJ2-7, is AAGVIQSPRHLIKEKRETATLKCYPIPRHDTVYWYQQGPGQDPQFLISFYEKMQSDKGSIPDRFSAQQFSDYHSELNMSSLELGDSALYFCASTPMGDSYEQYFGPGTRLTVT.

This sequence joins TRBV2 and TRBJ2-1; 7 bases align to TRBD2. This CDR3 spans 16 amino acids. V shed 2 bases and J 6 bases; nucleotides not matched to a gene: 10. Germline V gene lookup returns CDR1 SNHLY and CDR2 FYNNEI. CDR3 region: CASSEFGRAVINEQFF. As DNA, the CDR3 is TGTGCCAGCAGTGAATTTGGGAGGGCGGTGATCAATGAGCAGTTCTTC.

V gene TRBV5-6 combines with J gene TRBJ2-1, with 7 bases fitting TRBD2. Unmatched junction bases numbered 20, after V lost 4 bases and J lost 10 bases. This CDR3 spans 17 amino acids. Germline V CDR1 and CDR2: SGHDT, YYEEEE. This CDR3 is CASSPYPLTGGSNEQFF. In DNA form, the CDR3 reads TGTGCCAGCAGCCCCTACCCCCTAACGGGAGGATCAAACGAGCAGTTCTTC.

A few counts support this clone. The chain couples TRBV7-8 to TRBJ2-1; perhaps D is TRBD1 or TRBD2 (5 bases each). V lost 5 bases, J lost 10 bases, and 24 bases lay in between. This CDR3 is built from 16 residues. Germline CDR1 is SGHVS and CDR2 is FQNEAQ. CDR3 region: CASSHPLGEISKEQFF. In DNA, the CDR3 is TGTGCCAGCAGCCACCCCCTGGGGGAAATTTCAAAAGAGCAGTTCTTC.

The CDR3 DNA is TGTGCCAGCAGCTCCGCACTAGGCGCCTACGAGCAGTACTTC. It specifies CASSSALGAYEQYF. J is TRBJ2-7 and V is TRBV7-9; possible D gene TRBD2, 5 bases. V was trimmed by 4 bases and J by 2 bases, leaving 12 bases between them. Germline CDR1 is SEHNR and CDR2 is FQNEAQ (reference sequence). The CDR3 extends over 14 amino acids.

V is TRBV6-5 and J is TRBJ1-2, with D possibly being TRBD1 (5 bases). Germline CDR1 and CDR2: MNHEY and SVGAGI. V lost 5 bases, J lost 4 bases, and 8 bases lay in between. The CDR3 is made up of 12 amino acids. The CDR3 sequence: CASSPGLYGYTF. The CDR3 DNA is TGTGCCAGCAGTCCGGGGCTCTATGGCTACACCTTC.

CDR3 protein: CASSLPEGGDNEQFF. CDR3 DNA sequence: TGTGCCAGCAGCCTGCCGGAGGGAGGGGACAATGAGCAGTTCTTC. This chain links TRBV11-2 with TRBJ2-1; 7 nucleotides align to TRBD2. Looked up from germline, CDR1 is SGHAT and CDR2 is FQNNGV. The V gene end was trimmed by 5 bases and the J gene end by 5 bases; junction bases not matched to a gene: 9. The CDR3 consists of 15 residues.

The chain joins TRBV4-1 to TRBJ1-4; 7 bases fit TRBD1. V lost 1 base, J lost 4 bases, and 3 bases stayed unmatched. The germline V gene encodes CDR1 MGHRA and CDR2 YSYEKL. The CDR3 spans 15 residues. The CDR3 region has the DNA TGCGCCAGCAGCCAAGGGGACAGCTATAATGAAAAACTGTTTTTT. It specifies CASSQGDSYNEKLFF.

This chain uses TRBV4-3 with TRBJ2-1; perhaps TRBD2 as D (6 bases). Germline lookup yields CDR1 LGHNA and CDR2 YSLEER. The CDR3 has 16 amino acids. V shed 0 bases and J shed 3 bases, with 12 bases lying between them. In DNA, the CDR3 is TGCGCCAGCAGCCAAGATACGGTGGGAGGCTACAATGAGCAGTTCTTC. It yields the protein CASSQDTVGGYNEQFF.

This chain connects TRBV7-7 to TRBJ2-1; 9 bases line up with TRBD2. Germline trimming cut 3 bases from V and 0 bases from J; bases unmatched to any gene: 3. CDR3 length: 16 residues. Germline V gene lookup returns CDR1 SSHAT and CDR2 FNYEAQ (reference sequence). The CDR3 loop is CASSFSGRSSYNEQFF. CDR3 coding DNA: TGTGCCAGCAGCTTTAGCGGGAGAAGCTCCTACAATGAGCAGTTCTTC. The whole variable domain, remainder taken from reference TRBV7-7 and TRBJ2-1, is GAGVSQSPRYKVTKRGQDVTLRCDPISSHATLYWYQQALGQGPEFLTYFNYEAQPDKSGLPSDRFSAERPEGSISTLTIQRTEQRDSAMYRCASSFSGRSSYNEQFFGPGTRLTVL.

In this sample, this clone is hyperexpanded. The rearrangement uses TRBV15 and TRBJ2-3; D might be TRBD1 (8 bases). CDR1 is LNHNV, CDR2 YYDKDF, per germline (reference sequence). Trimming removed 6 bases from V and 3 bases from J, with 28 bases in between. CDR3 length equals 19 residues. The CDR3 is CATRQTHGEDREGTDTQYF. The CDR3 DNA sequence: TGTGCCACCAGGCAAACCCACGGGGAGGACAGGGAGGGAACAGATACGCAGTATTTT.

V gene TRBV29-1 combines with J gene TRBJ2-1; D remains unclear. Deletions cut 4 bases from V and 10 bases from J, with 11 bases between. The CDR3 contains 11 residues. The germline V gene has CDR1 SQVTM and CDR2 ANQGSEA. This chain's CDR3 is CSVAKGKEQFF. The CDR3 nucleotides read TGCAGCGTTGCAAAGGGAAAAGAGCAGTTCTTC.

The chain has TRBV4-2 and TRBJ2-1; 8 bases fit TRBD1. Germline V gene data show CDR1 as LGHNA and CDR2 as YNFKEQ. The length of the CDR3 is 16 residues. The J segment lost 9 bases and the V segment lost 3 bases, leaving 13 bases of the junction unmatched. This CDR3 reads CASSQLTGDPPAEQFF. CDR3 in DNA: TGTGCCAGCAGCCAGTTGACAGGGGACCCGCCGGCTGAGCAGTTCTTC.

Points on this clone: Germline and junction disagree at one end, which may indicate a read error. The rearrangement uses TRBV19 and TRBJ2-2; TRBD2 aligns across 16 bases. Germline V gene data show CDR1 as LNHDA and CDR2 as SQIVND (reference sequence). This CDR3 spans 21 amino acids. CDR3 DNA sequence: TGTGCCAGTAGTATTCACCTACCGGGACTAGCGGGAGGGCCGAAAACCGGGGAGCTGTTTTTT. Amino acids: CASSIHLPGLAGGPKTGELFF. The full variable domain, rest sourced from reference TRBV19 and TRBJ2-2, is DGGITQSPKYLFRKEGQNVTLSCEQNLNHDAMYWYRQDPGQGLRLIYYSQIVNDFQKGDIAEGYSVSREKKESFPLTVTSAQKNPTAFYLCASSIHLPGLAGGPKTGELFFGEGSRLTVL.

This clone appeared a few times. J is TRBJ2-7 and V is TRBV10-1; D is ambiguous. V was pared by 3 bases and J by 4 bases, with 4 bases between. The CDR3 loop spans 11 amino acids. Germline-derived CDR1 and CDR2 are WNHNN and SYGVQD (reference sequence). The CDR3 region has the DNA TGCGCCAGCAGTGACGGATACGAGCAGTACTTC. As protein: CASSDGYEQYF.

The V call is TRBV11-1, the J call TRBJ2-7; TRBD2 aligns across 8 bases. CDR3 length: 17 amino acids. CDR1 is SGHAT and CDR2 is FQDESV in the germline V gene (reference sequence). J lost 3 bases, V lost 1 base, and 11 bases had no gene match. The CDR3 spells CASSLGLAGLPGYEQYF. CDR3 bases: TGTGCCAGCAGCTTAGGGCTAGCGGGCCTCCCGGGCTACGAGCAGTACTTC.

The rearrangement joins TRBV2 to TRBJ2-1; D ambiguous. Germline V CDR1 and CDR2: SNHLY, FYNNEI. V was trimmed by 4 bases and J by 4 bases, leaving 5 bases between them. This CDR3 contains 12 residues. The CDR3 DNA reads as TGTGCCAGCAGTGGTAATTACAATGAGCAGTTCTTC. Translation: CASSGNYNEQFF.

The chain combines TRBV7-6 with TRBJ2-3, with 7 bases matching TRBD2. From germline, CDR1 is SGHVS and CDR2 FNYEAQ. V dropped 5 bases and J dropped 2; count of bases not matched to a gene: 7. This CDR3 has 15 residues. CDR3 loop: CASSQSGTYTDTQYF. CDR3 in DNA: TGTGCCAGCAGCCAGAGCGGGACCTACACAGATACGCAGTATTTT.

The chain links TRBV7-2 to TRBJ2-7, with 8 bases aligning to TRBD1. With V trimmed by 5 bases and J by 6 bases, 9 bases remained unmatched. The CDR3 spans 14 residues. The germline gives CDR1 SGHTA, CDR2 FQGNSA. CDR3 bases: TGTGCCAGCAGCCTCAGGGGGCAGGGAAGCGAGCAGTACTTC. Its protein product is CASSLRGQGSEQYF. Complete variable domain (other parts from reference TRBV7-2 and TRBJ2-7): GAGVSQSPSNKVTEKGKDVELRCDPISGHTALYWYRQSLGQGLEFLIYFQGNSAPDKSGLPSDRFSAERTGGSVSTLTIQRTQQEDSAVYLCASSLRGQGSEQYFGPGTRLTVT.

With regard to this clone: The junction shows a germline mismatch at one end, possibly a read error. The genes are TRBV11-2 and TRBJ2-4; either TRBD1 or TRBD2 may fit D (5 bases each). From germline, CDR1 is SGHAT and CDR2 FQNNGV. The CDR3 runs to 12 residues. CDR3 residues: CASSPGDGRVSF. The CDR3 DNA reads as TGTGCCAGCAGCCCCGGGGACGGGCGGGTGAGCTTC.

The chain couples TRBV7-3 to TRBJ2-1, with TRBD2 identical over 7 bases. The germline V gene encodes CDR1 SGHTA and CDR2 FQGTGA. V shed 1 base, J shed 7 bases, and the junction held 7 bases outside the gene matches. This CDR3 contains 15 residues. The CDR3 DNA reads TGTGCCAGCAGCTTAAATGGCGGGAGAGCAAATGAGCAGTTCTTC. This translates into CASSLNGGRANEQFF.

The chain uses TRBV9 and TRBJ2-3; TRBD2 is a possible D gene (6 bases). CDR3 size: 14 residues. Germline lookup yields CDR1 SGDLS and CDR2 YYNGEE. V was cut by 0 bases and J by 4 bases, with 9 bases left in between. CDR3 residues: CASSVVGTADTQYF. The CDR3, as DNA: TGTGCCAGCAGCGTAGTCGGGACTGCAGATACGCAGTATTTT.

The chain uses TRBV5-8 and TRBJ2-7; 9 nucleotides match TRBD1. J lost 4 bases, V lost 4 bases, and 9 bases had no gene match. The CDR3 has 15 residues. Looked up from germline, CDR1 is SGHTS and CDR2 is YDEGEE. The CDR3 protein is CASSTTTGGFYEQYF. In DNA, the CDR3 is TGTGCCAGCAGCACGACGACAGGGGGTTTTTACGAGCAGTACTTC.

The chain joins TRBV6-5 to TRBJ2-1, with 9 bases fitting TRBD2. The CDR3 sequence is 16 residues long. Trimming removed 1 base from V and 7 bases from J; junction bases left unmatched: 8. From germline, CDR1 is MNHEY and CDR2 SVGAGI. The CDR3 protein is CASSYYPRLAANEQFF. DNA of the CDR3: TGTGCCAGCAGTTACTATCCGAGACTAGCGGCTAATGAGCAGTTCTTC.